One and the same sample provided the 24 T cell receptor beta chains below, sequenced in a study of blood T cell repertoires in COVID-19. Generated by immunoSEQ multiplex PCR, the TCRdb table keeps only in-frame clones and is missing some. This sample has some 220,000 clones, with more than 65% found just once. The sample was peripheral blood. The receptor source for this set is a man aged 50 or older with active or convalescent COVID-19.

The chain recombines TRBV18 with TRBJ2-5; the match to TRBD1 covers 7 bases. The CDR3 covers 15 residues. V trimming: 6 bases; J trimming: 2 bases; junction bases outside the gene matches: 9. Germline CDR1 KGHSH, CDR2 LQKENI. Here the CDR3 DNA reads TGTGCCAGCTCCCCCCAACAGGGGCCTCAAGAGACCCAGTACTTC. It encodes CASSPQQGPQETQYF.

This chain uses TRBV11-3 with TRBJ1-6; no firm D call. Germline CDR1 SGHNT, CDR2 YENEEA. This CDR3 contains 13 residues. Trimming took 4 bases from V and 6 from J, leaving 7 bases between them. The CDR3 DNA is TGTGCCAGCAGCTCTAGTCTTAATTCACCCCTCCACTTT. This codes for CASSSSLNSPLHF.

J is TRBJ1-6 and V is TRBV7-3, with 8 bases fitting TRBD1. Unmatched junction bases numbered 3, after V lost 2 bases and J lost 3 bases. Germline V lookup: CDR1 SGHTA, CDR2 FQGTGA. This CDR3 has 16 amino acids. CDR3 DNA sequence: TGTGCCAGCAGCTTAGGAGGACAGGGCTATAATTCACCCCTCCACTTT. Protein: CASSLGGQGYNSPLHF.

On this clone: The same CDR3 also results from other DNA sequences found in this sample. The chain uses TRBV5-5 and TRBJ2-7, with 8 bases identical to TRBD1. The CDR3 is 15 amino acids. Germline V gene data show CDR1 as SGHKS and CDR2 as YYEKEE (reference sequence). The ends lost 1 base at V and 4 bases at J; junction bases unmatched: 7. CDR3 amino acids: CASSLNRGSLYEQYF. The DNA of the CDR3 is TGTGCCAGCAGCTTGAACAGGGGGTCATTGTACGAGCAGTACTTC.

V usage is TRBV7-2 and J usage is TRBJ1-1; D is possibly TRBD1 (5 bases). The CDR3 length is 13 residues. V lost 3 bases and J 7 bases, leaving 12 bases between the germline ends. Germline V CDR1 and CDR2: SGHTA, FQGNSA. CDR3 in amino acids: CASSLGQDLEAFF. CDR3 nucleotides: TGTGCCAGCAGCTTGGGGCAGGACCTTGAAGCTTTCTTT.

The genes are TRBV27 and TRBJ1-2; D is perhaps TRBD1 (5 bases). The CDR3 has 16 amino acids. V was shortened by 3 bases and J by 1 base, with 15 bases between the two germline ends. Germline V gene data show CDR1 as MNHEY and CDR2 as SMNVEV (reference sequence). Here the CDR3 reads CASSFSGVRGNYGYTF. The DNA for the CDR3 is TGTGCCAGCAGTTTCTCGGGAGTAAGGGGTAACTATGGCTACACCTTC.

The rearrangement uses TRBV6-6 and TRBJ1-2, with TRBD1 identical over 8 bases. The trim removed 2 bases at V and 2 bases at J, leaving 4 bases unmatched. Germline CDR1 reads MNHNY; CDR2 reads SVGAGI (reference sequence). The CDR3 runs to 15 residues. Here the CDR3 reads CASSYTGQGNYGYTF. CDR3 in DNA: TGTGCCAGCAGTTACACTGGACAGGGCAACTATGGCTACACCTTC.

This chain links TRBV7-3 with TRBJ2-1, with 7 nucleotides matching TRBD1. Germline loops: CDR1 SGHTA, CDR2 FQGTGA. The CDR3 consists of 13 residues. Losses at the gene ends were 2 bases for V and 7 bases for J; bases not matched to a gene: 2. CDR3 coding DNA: TGTGCCAGCAGCTTAGGGACAGAAAATGAGCAGTTCTTC. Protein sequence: CASSLGTENEQFF.

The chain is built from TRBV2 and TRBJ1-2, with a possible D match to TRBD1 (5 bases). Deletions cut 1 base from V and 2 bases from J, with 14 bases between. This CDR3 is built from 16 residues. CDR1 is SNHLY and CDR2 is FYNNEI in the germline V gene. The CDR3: CASSEVGGGLNYGYTF. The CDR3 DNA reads TGTGCCAGCAGTGAAGTAGGTGGGGGACTGAACTATGGCTACACCTTC.

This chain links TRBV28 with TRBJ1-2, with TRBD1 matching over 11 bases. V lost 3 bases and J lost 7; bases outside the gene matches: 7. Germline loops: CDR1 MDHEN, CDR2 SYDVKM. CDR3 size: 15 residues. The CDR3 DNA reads TGTGCCAGCAGTTTCGCGGACAGGGGGCTCGGTGGCTACACCTTC. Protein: CASSFADRGLGGYTF.

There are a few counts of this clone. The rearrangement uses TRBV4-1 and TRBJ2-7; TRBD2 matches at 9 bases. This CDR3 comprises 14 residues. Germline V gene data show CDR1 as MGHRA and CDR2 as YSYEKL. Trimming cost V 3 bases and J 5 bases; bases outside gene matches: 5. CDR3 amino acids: CASSQLLAGHEQYF. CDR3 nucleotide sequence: TGCGCCAGCAGCCAGCTACTAGCGGGCCACGAGCAGTACTTC.

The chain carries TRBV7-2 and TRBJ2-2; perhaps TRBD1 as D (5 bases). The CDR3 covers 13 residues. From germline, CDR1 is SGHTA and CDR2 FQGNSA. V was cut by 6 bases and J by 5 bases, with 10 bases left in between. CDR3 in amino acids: CASSRQLTGELFF. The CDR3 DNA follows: TGTGCCAGCAGTAGACAGCTTACCGGGGAGCTGTTTTTT.

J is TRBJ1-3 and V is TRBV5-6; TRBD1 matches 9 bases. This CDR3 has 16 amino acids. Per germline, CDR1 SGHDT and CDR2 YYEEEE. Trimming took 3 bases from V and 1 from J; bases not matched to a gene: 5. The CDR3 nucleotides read TGTGCCAGCAGCTCCGGGACAGGGATGTCTGGAAACACCATATATTTT. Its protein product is CASSSGTGMSGNTIYF.

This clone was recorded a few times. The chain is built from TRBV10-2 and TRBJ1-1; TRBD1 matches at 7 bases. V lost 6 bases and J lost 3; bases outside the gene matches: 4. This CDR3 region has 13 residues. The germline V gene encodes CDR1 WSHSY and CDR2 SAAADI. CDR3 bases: TGCGCCAGCAGCTGGACAGGAGACACTGAAGCTTTCTTT. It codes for CASSWTGDTEAFF.

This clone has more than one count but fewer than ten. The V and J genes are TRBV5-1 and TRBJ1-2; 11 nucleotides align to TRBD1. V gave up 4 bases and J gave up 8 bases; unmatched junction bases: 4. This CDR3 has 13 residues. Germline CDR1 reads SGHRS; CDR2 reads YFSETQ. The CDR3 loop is CASSRTGGVGYTF. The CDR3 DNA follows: TGCGCCAGCAGCCGGACAGGGGGCGTGGGCTACACCTTC.

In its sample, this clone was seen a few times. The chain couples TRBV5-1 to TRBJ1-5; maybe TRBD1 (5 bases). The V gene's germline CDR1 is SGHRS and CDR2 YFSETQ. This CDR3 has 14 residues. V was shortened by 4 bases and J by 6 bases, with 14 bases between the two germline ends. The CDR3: CASSVDSLSQPQHF. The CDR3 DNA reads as TGCGCCAGCAGCGTCGACAGTTTAAGTCAGCCCCAGCATTTT.

CDR3 region: CASSYEAGVVETQYF. The CDR3 coding sequence is TGTGCCAGCAGTTACGAAGCGGGAGTTGTGGAGACCCAGTACTTC. This sequence joins TRBV6-2 or TRBV6-3 and TRBJ2-5; 8 nucleotides align to TRBD2. This CDR3 is 15 amino acids long. V lost 2 bases, J lost 5 bases, and 7 bases stayed unmatched. Looked up from germline, CDR1 is MNHEY and CDR2 is SVGEGT.

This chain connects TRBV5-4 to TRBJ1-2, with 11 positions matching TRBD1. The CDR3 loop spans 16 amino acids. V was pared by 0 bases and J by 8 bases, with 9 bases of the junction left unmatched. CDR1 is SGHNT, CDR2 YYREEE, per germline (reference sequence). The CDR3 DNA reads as TGTGCCAGCAGCTTGGGCGGGGGACAGGGGGGAGGAGGCTACACCTTC. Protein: CASSLGGGQGGGGYTF.

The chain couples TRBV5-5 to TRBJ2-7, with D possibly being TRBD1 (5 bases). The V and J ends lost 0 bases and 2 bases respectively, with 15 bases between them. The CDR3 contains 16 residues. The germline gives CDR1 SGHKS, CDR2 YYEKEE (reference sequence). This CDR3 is CASSLALGQGPYEQYV. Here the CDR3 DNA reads TGTGCCAGCAGCTTGGCCTTAGGGCAGGGCCCCTACGAGCAGTACGTC.

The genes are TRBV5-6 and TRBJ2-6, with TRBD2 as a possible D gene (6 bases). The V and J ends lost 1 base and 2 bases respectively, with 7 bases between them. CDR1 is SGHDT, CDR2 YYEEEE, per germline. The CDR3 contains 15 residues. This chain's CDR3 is CASSLWGAGANVLTF. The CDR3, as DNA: TGTGCCAGCAGCTTGTGGGGGGCTGGGGCCAACGTCCTGACTTTC.

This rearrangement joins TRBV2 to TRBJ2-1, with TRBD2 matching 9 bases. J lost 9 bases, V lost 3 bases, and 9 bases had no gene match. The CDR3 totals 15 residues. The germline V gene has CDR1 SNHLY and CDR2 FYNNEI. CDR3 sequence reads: CASSDRRGGSSEQFF. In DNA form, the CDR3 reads TGTGCCAGCAGTGATCGGCGGGGGGGCTCAAGTGAGCAGTTCTTC.

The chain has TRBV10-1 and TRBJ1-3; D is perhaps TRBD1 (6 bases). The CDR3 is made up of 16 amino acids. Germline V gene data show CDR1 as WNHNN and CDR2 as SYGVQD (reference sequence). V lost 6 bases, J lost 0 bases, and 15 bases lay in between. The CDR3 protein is CASRDRTCLSGNTIYF. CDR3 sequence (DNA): TGCGCCAGCAGGGACAGAACTTGCCTCTCTGGAAACACCATATATTTT.

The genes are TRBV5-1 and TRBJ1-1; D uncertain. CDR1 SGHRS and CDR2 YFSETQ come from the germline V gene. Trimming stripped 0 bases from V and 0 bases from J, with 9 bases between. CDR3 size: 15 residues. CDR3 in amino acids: CASSLGEWVNTEAFF. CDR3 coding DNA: TGCGCCAGCAGCTTGGGGGAGTGGGTGAACACTGAAGCTTTCTTT.

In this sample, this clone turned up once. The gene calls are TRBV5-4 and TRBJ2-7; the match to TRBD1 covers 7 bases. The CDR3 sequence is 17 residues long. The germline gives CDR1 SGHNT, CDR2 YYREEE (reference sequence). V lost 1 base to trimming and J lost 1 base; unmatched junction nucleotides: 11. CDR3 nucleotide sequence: TGTGCCAGCAGCTTGTGGGACAGCGGTCAGAATTCCTACGAGCAGTACTTC. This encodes CASSLWDSGQNSYEQYF.